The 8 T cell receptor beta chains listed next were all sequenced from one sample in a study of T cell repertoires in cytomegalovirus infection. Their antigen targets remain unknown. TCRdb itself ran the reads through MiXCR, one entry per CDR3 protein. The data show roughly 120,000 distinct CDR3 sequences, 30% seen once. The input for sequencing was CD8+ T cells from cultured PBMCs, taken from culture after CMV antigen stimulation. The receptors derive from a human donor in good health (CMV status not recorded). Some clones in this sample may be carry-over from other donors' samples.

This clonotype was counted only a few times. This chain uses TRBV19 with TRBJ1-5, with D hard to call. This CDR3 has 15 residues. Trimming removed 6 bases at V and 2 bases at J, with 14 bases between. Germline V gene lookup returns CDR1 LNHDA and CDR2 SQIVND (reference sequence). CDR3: CASSRAGQGNQPQHF. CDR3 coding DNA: TGTGCCAGTAGCCGGGCGGGCCAGGGCAATCAGCCCCAGCATTTT.

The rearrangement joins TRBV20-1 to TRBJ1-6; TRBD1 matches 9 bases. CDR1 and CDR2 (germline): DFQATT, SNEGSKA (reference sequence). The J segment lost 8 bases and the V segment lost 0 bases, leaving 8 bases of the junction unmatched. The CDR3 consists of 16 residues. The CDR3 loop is CSARDAGQGADSPLHF. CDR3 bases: TGCAGTGCTAGAGATGCGGGACAGGGAGCGGATTCACCCCTCCACTTT.

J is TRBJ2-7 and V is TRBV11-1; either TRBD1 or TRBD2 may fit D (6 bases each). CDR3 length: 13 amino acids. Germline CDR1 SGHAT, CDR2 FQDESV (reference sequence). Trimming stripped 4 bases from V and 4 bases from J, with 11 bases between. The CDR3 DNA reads TGTGCCAGCAGCTACGGGGGCAGGTACGAGCAGTACTTC. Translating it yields CASSYGGRYEQYF.

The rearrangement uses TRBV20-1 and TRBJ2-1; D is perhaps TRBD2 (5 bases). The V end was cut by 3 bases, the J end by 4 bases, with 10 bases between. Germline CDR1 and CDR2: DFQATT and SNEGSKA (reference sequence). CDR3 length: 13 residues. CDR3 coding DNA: TGCAGTGCTAGTCTAGCTTATTACAATGAGCAGTTCTTC. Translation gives CSASLAYYNEQFF.

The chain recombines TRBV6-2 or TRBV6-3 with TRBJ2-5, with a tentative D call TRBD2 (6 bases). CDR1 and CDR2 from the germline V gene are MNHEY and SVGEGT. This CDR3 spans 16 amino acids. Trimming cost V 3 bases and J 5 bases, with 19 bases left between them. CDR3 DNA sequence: TGTGCCAGCAGTTATCGATCGGGTTCGGGGGTGGAGACCCAGTACTTC. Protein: CASSYRSGSGVETQYF.

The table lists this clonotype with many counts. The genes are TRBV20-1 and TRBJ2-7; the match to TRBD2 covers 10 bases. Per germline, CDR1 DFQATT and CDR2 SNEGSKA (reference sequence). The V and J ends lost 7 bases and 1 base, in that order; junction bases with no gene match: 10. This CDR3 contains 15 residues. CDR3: CSVSPHSGGSYEQYF. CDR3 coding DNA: TGCAGTGTTTCCCCTCATAGCGGGGGGTCCTACGAGCAGTACTTC.

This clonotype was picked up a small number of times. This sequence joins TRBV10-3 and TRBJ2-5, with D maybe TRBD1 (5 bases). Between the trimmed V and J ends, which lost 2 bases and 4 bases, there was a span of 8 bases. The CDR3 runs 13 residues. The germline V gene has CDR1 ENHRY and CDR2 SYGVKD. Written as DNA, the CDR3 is TGTGCCATCAGTGAGGTCCAGGGAGAGACCCAGTACTTC. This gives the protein CAISEVQGETQYF.

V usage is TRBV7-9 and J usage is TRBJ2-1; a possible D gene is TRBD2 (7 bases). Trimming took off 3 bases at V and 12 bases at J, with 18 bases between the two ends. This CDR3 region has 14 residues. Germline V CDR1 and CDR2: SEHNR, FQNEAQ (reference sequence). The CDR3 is CASSFGGPLERQFF. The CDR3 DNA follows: TGTGCCAGCAGCTTCGGGGGGCCCTTGGAAAGGCAGTTCTTC.